These 21 T cell receptor beta chains came from one sample sequenced in a study of blood T cell repertoires in COVID-19. Data came from immunoSEQ multiplex PCR; TCRdb stores just in-frame clones and leaves some out. The profile shows 200,000 to 250,000 clones, about 83% of them singletons. Sample: peripheral blood. All receptors come from a woman in her fifties or sixties with acute or convalescent COVID-19.

This chain uses TRBV30 with TRBJ1-1; D not certain. V was cut by 0 bases and J by 5 bases, with 4 bases left in between. Germline V gene lookup returns CDR1 GTSNPN and CDR2 SVGIG (reference sequence). The CDR3 consists of 11 residues. CDR3 in DNA: TGTGCCTGGAGTGTGCAGACTGAAGCTTTCTTT. The encoded protein is CAWSVQTEAFF.

The V call is TRBV5-5, the J call TRBJ1-5; 7 nucleotides agree with TRBD1. The CDR3 has 14 residues. Trimming at V came to 4 bases and at J to 6 bases, leaving 7 bases not matched to a gene. Germline-derived CDR1 and CDR2 are SGHKS and YYEKEE (reference sequence). CDR3 sequence reads: CASSPTGEGQPQHF. In nucleotides, the CDR3 is TGTGCCAGCAGCCCTACAGGGGAAGGTCAGCCCCAGCATTTT.

This clone showed up just a few times. V gene TRBV5-5 combines with J gene TRBJ1-1; weak D call: TRBD1 (5 bases). Germline-derived CDR1 and CDR2 are SGHKS and YYEKEE (reference sequence). Trimming stripped 4 bases from V and 3 bases from J, with 10 bases between. There are 13 residues in the CDR3. The CDR3 DNA reads as TGTGCCAGCAGCAATGACAGAGACACTGAAGCTTTCTTT. It specifies CASSNDRDTEAFF.

This sequence joins TRBV28 and TRBJ1-1; no firm D call. Germline V lookup: CDR1 MDHEN, CDR2 SYDVKM. This CDR3 spans 12 amino acids. V lost 3 bases and J 3 bases, leaving 5 bases between the germline ends. The CDR3 sequence is CASSFGYTEAFF. In DNA form, the CDR3 reads TGTGCCAGCAGTTTTGGCTACACTGAAGCTTTCTTT.

Many counts were recorded for this clone. This chain links TRBV28 with TRBJ2-7; a weak D match, TRBD2 (5 bases). The V gene's germline CDR1 is MDHEN and CDR2 SYDVKM. V lost 4 bases, J lost 5 bases, and 9 bases lay in between. CDR3 length equals 12 residues. For the CDR3, the DNA is TGTGCCAGCAGTTCCGGGGTCCACGAGCAGTACTTC. Translated: CASSSGVHEQYF. Complete variable domain (other parts from reference TRBV28 and TRBJ2-7): DVKVTQSSRYLVKRTGEKVFLECVQDMDHENMFWYRQDPGLGLRLIYFSYDVKMKEKGDIPEGYSVSREKKERFSLILESASTNQTSMYLCASSSGVHEQYFGPGTRLTVT.

The chain combines TRBV4-2 with TRBJ1-2; 8 bases are a match to TRBD1. The CDR3 spans 17 residues. V gave up 1 base and J gave up 1 base; unmatched junction bases: 8. The V gene's germline CDR1 is LGHNA and CDR2 YNFKEQ. The CDR3 sequence is CASSQGNRGELNYGYTF. The CDR3 coding sequence is TGTGCCAGCAGCCAAGGGAACAGGGGGGAGCTTAACTATGGCTACACCTTC.

The rearrangement links TRBV4-3 to TRBJ1-2; a weak D match, TRBD1 (6 bases). The CDR3 is made up of 14 amino acids. The germline V gene encodes CDR1 LGHNA and CDR2 YSLEER. The V and J ends lost 0 bases and 7 bases respectively, with 12 bases between them. In DNA form, the CDR3 reads TGCGCCAGCAGCCAAGATGGGGGGGGCTCTGGCTACACCTTC. Its protein is CASSQDGGGSGYTF.

The chain couples TRBV28 to TRBJ1-1, with D uncertain. This CDR3 has 13 residues. V was cut by 1 base and J by 8 bases, with 11 bases left in between. CDR1 and CDR2 from the germline V gene are MDHEN and SYDVKM. The CDR3 DNA reads TGTGCCAGCAGTTTATCGGTAGGGAGCGAAGCTTTCTTT. Translation gives CASSLSVGSEAFF.

V and J are TRBV9 and TRBJ2-3; TRBD1 aligns across 7 bases. Germline CDR1 reads SGDLS; CDR2 reads YYNGEE. The ends lost 3 bases at V and 2 bases at J; junction bases unmatched: 9. The CDR3 sequence is 16 residues long. The CDR3 sequence: CASSALGQMFTDTQYF. CDR3 DNA: TGTGCCAGCAGCGCCCTGGGACAGATGTTCACAGATACGCAGTATTTT.

The DNA for the CDR3 is TGTGCCAGCTCACGACAGAGCTCCTATAATTCACCCCTCCACTTT. Protein sequence: CASSRQSSYNSPLHF. The genes are TRBV18 and TRBJ1-6; the D gene is possibly TRBD1 (5 bases). This CDR3 comprises 15 residues. Germline CDR1 KGHSH, CDR2 LQKENI. V was cut by 4 bases and J by 0 bases, with 7 bases left in between.

The rearrangement links TRBV7-9 to TRBJ1-2, with TRBD1 as a possible D gene (5 bases). This CDR3 comprises 15 residues. V was clipped by 5 bases and J by 3 bases, with 16 bases between them. CDR1 is SEHNR and CDR2 is FQNEAQ in the germline V gene (reference sequence). Here the CDR3 reads CASSETRGGHYGYTF. The CDR3 bases are TGTGCCAGCAGCGAGACGCGGGGCGGCCACTATGGCTACACCTTC.

As for this clone: The sample contains more than one DNA sequence encoding this CDR3. The chain couples TRBV13 to TRBJ1-2, with 7 positions matching TRBD1. The CDR3 sequence is 14 residues long. After removal of 9 bases from V and 4 bases from J, the junction contained 11 bases not matched to a gene. Germline V lookup: CDR1 PRHDT, CDR2 FYEKMQ (reference sequence). The CDR3 protein is CASSAPGQSYGYTF. The CDR3 region has the DNA TGTGCCAGTAGCGCCCCGGGACAGAGCTATGGCTACACCTTC.

This chain uses TRBV3-1 (or the pseudogene TRBV3-2) with TRBJ2-3; weak D call: TRBD1 (6 bases). Germline V gene data show CDR1 as LGHDT and CDR2 as YNNKEL (reference sequence). Trimming removed 1 base at V and 6 bases at J, with 20 bases between. The CDR3 loop spans 17 amino acids. The CDR3 here is CASSQGFQSDRGDTQYF. The CDR3 DNA sequence: TGTGCCAGCAGCCAAGGGTTCCAGTCGGACAGAGGGGATACGCAGTATTTT.

This sequence joins TRBV5-6 and TRBJ1-3, with D unclear. CDR1 is SGHDT, CDR2 YYEEEE, per germline. This CDR3 spans 15 amino acids. V gave up 1 base and J gave up 2 bases, with 10 bases separating them. DNA of the CDR3: TGTGCCAGCAGCTTGCGGAGGAGCGCTGGAAACACCATATATTTT. Translating gives CASSLRRSAGNTIYF.

The J gene is TRBJ2-2, the V gene TRBV11-2; tentative D call: TRBD2 (6 bases). The germline V and J ends were trimmed by 2 bases and 4 bases, with 11 bases remaining between them. Germline V gives CDR1 SGHAT, CDR2 FQNNGV. There are 15 residues in the CDR3. CDR3 coding DNA: TGTGCCAGCAGCTTACATGGGGGGAGCACCGGGGAGCTGTTTTTT. As protein: CASSLHGGSTGELFF. Variable domain in full (rest from reference TRBV11-2 and TRBJ2-2): EAGVAQSPRYKIIEKRQSVAFWCNPISGHATLYWYQQILGQGPKLLIQFQNNGVVDDSQLPKDRFSAERLKGVDSTLKIQPAKLEDSAVYLCASSLHGGSTGELFFGEGSRLTVL.

The V and J genes are TRBV19 and TRBJ1-5; D may be TRBD1 (6 bases). V lost 4 bases and J 3 bases, leaving 7 bases between the germline ends. This CDR3 is built from 13 residues. Germline values: CDR1 LNHDA, CDR2 SQIVND (reference sequence). The chain's CDR3 is CASSRDNNQPQHF. DNA for the CDR3: TGTGCCAGTAGTAGGGACAACAATCAGCCCCAGCATTTT.

The V and J genes are TRBV10-1 and TRBJ1-1; 10 bases are a match to TRBD1. The CDR3 consists of 15 residues. Unmatched junction bases numbered 9, after V lost 6 bases and J lost 5 bases. CDR1 WNHNN and CDR2 SYGVQD come from the germline V gene (reference sequence). CDR3 sequence (DNA): TGCGCCAGCAGAGCCCAGACAGGGGGCCGAACTGAAGCTTTCTTT. Residues: CASRAQTGGRTEAFF.

The chain links TRBV6-2 or TRBV6-3 to TRBJ2-3, with 12 bases fitting TRBD2. The CDR3 runs 19 residues. After removal of 0 bases from V and 5 bases from J, the junction contained 12 bases not matched to a gene. Germline CDR1 is MNHEY and CDR2 is SVGEGT. CDR3 in amino acids: CASSYSGRLAGGRLDTQYF. The CDR3 DNA reads TGTGCCAGCAGTTACTCGGGGCGGCTAGCGGGGGGGCGGCTAGATACGCAGTATTTT.

The J gene is TRBJ2-4, the V gene TRBV3-1 (or the pseudogene TRBV3-2); D gene unclear. The CDR3 consists of 15 residues. CDR1 is LGHDT, CDR2 YNNKEL, per germline (reference sequence). Trimming pared 0 bases from V and 9 bases from J, leaving 15 bases between. Written as DNA, the CDR3 is TGTGCCAGCAGCCAAGATCCCCCCGAGTCTCCCATTCAGTACTTC. Amino acids: CASSQDPPESPIQYF.

The chain couples TRBV5-1 to TRBJ1-5, with 10 bases matching TRBD1. The J segment lost 0 bases and the V segment lost 2 bases, leaving 2 bases of the junction unmatched. Germline CDR1 reads SGHRS; CDR2 reads YFSETQ. This CDR3 has 16 residues. The CDR3 loop reads CASSFGTGDSNQPQHF. CDR3 coding DNA: TGCGCCAGCAGCTTTGGGACAGGGGATAGCAATCAGCCCCAGCATTTT.

The chain joins TRBV18 to TRBJ1-3, with D possibly TRBD1 on 5 matching bases. CDR3 length: 16 residues. Germline CDR1 is KGHSH and CDR2 is LQKENI. Trimming cost V 2 bases and J 0 bases, with 11 bases left between them. Here the CDR3 DNA reads TGTGCCAGCTCACCAATTAGGGACTCCTCTGGAAACACCATATATTTT. Its protein product is CASSPIRDSSGNTIYF. Together with reference TRBV18 and TRBJ1-3, the CDR3 gives the full variable domain: NAGVMQNPRHLVRRRGQEARLRCSPMKGHSHVYWYRQLPEEGLKFMVYLQKENIIDESGMPKERFSAEFPKEGPSILRIQQVVRGDSAAYFCASSPIRDSSGNTIYFGEGSWLTVV.